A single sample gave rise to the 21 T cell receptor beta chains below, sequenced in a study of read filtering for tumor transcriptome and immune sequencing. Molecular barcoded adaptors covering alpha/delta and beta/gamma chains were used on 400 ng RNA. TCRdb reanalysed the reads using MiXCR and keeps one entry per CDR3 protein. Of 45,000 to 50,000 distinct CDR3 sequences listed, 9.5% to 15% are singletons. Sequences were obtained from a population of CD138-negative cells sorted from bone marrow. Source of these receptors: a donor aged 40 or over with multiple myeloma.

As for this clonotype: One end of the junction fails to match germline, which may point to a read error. The CDR3 DNA sequence: TGCGCCAGCAGCCAAGACAGTACTAGCGGCAATGAGCAGTTATTC. Protein sequence: CASSQDSTSGNEQLF. The J gene is TRBJ2-1, the V gene TRBV4-1; TRBD2 matches at 8 bases. Germline V gene sequence: CDR1 MGHRA, CDR2 YSYEKL. CDR3 length equals 15 residues.

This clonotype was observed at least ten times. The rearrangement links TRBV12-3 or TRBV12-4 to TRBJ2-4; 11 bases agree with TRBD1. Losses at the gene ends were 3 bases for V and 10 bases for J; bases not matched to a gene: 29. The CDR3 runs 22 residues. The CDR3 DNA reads TGTGCCAGCAGTTTGGACCCCCGGTTCCGGACAGGGGGCGCGGACGACCGCCGGATTCAGTACTTC. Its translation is CASSLDPRFRTGGADDRRIQYF.

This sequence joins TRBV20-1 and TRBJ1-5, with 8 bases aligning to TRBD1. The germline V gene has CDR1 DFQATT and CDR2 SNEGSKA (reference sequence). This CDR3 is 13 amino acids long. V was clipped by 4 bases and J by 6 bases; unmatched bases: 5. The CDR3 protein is CSATQQGGQPQHF. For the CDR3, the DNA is TGCAGTGCTACTCAACAGGGGGGTCAGCCCCAGCATTTT.

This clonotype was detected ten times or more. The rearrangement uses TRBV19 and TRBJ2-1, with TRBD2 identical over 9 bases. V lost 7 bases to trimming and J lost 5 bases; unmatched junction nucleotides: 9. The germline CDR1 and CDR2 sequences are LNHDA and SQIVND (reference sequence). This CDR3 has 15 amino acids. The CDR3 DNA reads TGTGCCAGTACACGAAGCGGGAGGTTCAACAATGAGCAGTTCTTC. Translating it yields CASTRSGRFNNEQFF.

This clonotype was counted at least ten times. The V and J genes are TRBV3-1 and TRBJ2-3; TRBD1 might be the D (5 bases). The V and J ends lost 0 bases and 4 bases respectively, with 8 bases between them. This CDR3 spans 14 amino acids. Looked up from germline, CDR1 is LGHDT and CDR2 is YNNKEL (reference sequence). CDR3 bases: TGTGCCAGCAGCCAAGAGGGGCTAGCAGATACGCAGTATTTT. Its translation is CASSQEGLADTQYF.

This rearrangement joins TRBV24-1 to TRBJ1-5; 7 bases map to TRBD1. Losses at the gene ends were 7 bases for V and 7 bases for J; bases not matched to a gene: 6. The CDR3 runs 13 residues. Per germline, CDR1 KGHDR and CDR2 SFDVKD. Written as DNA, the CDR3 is TGTGCCACCAGCCAGGGGGTAGGGCAGCCCCAGCATTTT. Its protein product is CATSQGVGQPQHF.

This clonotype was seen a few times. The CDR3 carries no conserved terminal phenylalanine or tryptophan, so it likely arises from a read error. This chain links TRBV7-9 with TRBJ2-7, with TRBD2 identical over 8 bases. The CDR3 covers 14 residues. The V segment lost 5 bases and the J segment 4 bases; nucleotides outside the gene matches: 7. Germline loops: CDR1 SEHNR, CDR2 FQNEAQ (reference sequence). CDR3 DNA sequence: TGTGCCAGCAGCCTCAGCGGGAGAGGTTACGAGCAGTACCTC. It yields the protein CASSLSGRGYEQYL.

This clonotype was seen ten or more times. CDR3 sequence: CASSPPAGLAKNIQYF. Written as DNA, the CDR3 is TGTGCCAGCAGTCCCCCAGCGGGGTTAGCCAAAAACATTCAGTACTTC. The genes are TRBV28 and TRBJ2-4; 7 bases line up with TRBD2. CDR3 length equals 16 residues. J gave up 0 bases and V 5 bases, and 7 bases lay outside the gene matches. CDR1 and CDR2 from the germline V gene are MDHEN and SYDVKM.

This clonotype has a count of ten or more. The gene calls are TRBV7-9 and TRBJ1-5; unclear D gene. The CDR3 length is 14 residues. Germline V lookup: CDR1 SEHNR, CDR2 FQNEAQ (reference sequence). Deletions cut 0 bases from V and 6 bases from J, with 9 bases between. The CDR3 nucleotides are TGTGCCAGCAGCTTAGCGGGATGGGGTCAGCCCCAGCATTTT. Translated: CASSLAGWGQPQHF.

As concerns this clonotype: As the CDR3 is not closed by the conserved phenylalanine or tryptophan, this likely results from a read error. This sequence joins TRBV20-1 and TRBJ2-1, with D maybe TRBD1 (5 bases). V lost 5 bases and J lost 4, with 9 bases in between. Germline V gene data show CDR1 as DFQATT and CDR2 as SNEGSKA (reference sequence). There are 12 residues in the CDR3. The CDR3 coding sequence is TGCAGTGCTGGAACAGGTTACAATGAGCAGTTCCTC. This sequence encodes CSAGTGYNEQFL.

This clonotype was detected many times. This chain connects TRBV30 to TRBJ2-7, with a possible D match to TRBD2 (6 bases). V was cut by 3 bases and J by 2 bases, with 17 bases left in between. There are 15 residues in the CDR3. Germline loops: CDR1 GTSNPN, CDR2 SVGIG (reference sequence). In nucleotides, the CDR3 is TGTGCCTGGAGCTTCCCACCGGGACTCGCCTACGAGCAGTACTTC. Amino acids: CAWSFPPGLAYEQYF.

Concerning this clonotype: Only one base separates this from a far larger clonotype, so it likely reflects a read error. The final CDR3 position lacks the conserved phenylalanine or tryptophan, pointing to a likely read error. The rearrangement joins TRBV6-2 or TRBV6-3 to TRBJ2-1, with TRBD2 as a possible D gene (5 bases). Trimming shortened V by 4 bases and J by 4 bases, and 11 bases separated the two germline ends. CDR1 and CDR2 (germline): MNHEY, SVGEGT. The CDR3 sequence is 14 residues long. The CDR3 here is CASSSEDRYNEQFL. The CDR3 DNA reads TGTGCCAGCAGTTCGGAGGATAGGTACAATGAGCAGTTCCTC.

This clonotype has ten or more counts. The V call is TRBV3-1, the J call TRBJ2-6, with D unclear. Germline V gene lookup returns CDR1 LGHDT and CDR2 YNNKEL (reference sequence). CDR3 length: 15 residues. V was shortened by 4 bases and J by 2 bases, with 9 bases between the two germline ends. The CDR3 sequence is CASSLEPAGANVLTF. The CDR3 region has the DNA TGTGCCAGCAGCCTAGAGCCTGCTGGGGCCAACGTCCTGACTTTC.

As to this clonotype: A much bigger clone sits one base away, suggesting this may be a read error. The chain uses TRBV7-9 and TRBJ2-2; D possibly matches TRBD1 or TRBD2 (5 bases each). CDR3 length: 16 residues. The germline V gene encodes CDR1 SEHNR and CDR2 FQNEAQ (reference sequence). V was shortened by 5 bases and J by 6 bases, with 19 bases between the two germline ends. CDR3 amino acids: CASSGSGARLAGELFF. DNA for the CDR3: TGTGCCAGCAGCGGCTCCGGGGCTAGGCTGGCCGGGGAGCTGTTTTTT.

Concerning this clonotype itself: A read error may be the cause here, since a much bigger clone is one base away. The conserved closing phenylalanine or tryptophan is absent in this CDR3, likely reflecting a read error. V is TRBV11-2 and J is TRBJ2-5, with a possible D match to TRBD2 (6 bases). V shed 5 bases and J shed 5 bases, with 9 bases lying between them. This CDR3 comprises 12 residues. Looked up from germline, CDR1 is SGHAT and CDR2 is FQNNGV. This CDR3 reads CASSPSGETQYL. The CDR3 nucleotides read TGTGCCAGCAGCCCCAGCGGGGAGACCCAGTACCTC.

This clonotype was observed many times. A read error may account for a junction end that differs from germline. This CDR3 reads CASSPMRLAGVVNF. In DNA, the CDR3 is TGTGCCAGCAGTCCCATGAGGCTAGCGGGAGTTGTCAACTTC. The rearrangement links TRBV6-2 or TRBV6-3 to TRBJ2-7; 10 positions match TRBD2. This CDR3 is 14 amino acids long. Germline-derived CDR1 and CDR2 are MNHEY and SVGEGT.

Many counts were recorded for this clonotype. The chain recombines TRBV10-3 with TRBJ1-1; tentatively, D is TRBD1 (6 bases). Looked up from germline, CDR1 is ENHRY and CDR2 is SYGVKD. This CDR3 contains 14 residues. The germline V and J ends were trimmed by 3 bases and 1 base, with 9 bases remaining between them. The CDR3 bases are TGTGCCATCAGTGACTGGGGGGCGAACACTGAAGCTTTCTTT. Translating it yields CAISDWGANTEAFF.

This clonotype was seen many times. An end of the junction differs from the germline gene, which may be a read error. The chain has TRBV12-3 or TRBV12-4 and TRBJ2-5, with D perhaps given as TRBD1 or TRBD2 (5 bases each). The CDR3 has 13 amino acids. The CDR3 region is CASSFGTERTQYF. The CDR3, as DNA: TGCGCCAGCAGTTTCGGGACCGAGAGGACCCAGTACTTC.

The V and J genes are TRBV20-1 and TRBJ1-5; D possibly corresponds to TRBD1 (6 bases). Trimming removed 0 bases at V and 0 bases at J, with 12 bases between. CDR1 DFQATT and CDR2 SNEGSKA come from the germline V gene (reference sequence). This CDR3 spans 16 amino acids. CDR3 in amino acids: CSAREGGGHSNQPQHF. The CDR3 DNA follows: TGCAGTGCTAGAGAGGGGGGGGGGCATAGCAATCAGCCCCAGCATTTT.

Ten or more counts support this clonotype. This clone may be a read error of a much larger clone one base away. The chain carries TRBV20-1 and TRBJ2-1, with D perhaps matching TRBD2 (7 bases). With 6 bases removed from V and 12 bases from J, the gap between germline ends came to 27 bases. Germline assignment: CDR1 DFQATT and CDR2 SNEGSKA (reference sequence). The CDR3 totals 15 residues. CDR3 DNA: TGCAGTGCCCAAGGGGGGGGAGGGGATTTGGATGGGCAGTTCTTC. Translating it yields CSAQGGGGDLDGQFF.

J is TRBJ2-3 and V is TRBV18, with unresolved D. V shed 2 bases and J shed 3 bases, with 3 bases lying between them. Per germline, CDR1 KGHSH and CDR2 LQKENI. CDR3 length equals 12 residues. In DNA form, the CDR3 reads TGTGCCAGCTCACCAAGGACAGATACGCAGTATTTT. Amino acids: CASSPRTDTQYF.